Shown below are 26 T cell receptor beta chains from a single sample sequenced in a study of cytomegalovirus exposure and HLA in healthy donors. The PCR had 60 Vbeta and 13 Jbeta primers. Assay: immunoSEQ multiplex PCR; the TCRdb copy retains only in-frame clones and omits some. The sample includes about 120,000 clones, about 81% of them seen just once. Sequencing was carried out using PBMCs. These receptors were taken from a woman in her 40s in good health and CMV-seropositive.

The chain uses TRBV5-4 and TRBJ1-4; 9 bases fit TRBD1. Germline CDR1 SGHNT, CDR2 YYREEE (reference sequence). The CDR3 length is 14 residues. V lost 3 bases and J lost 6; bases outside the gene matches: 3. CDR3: CASSSRQGDEKLFF. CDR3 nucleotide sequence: TGTGCCAGCAGCTCACGACAGGGGGATGAAAAACTGTTTTTT.

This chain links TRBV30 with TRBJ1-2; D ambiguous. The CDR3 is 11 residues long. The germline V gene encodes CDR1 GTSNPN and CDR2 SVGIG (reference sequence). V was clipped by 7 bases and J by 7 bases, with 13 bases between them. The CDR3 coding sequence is TGTGCCTATGGTCTTGGAGTTGGCTACACCTTC. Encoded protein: CAYGLGVGYTF.

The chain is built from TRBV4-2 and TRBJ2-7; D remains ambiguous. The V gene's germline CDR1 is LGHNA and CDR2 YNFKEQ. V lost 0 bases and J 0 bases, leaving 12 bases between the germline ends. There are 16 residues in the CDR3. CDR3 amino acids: CASSQDASLSSYEQYF. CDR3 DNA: TGTGCCAGCAGCCAAGACGCCTCCTTGAGCTCCTACGAGCAGTACTTC.

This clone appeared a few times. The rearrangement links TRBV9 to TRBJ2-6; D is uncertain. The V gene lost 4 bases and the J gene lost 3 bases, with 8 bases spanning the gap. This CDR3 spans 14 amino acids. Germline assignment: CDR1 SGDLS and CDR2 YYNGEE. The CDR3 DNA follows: TGTGCCAGCAGCCCCAGTTATGGGGCCAACGTCCTGACTTTC. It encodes CASSPSYGANVLTF.

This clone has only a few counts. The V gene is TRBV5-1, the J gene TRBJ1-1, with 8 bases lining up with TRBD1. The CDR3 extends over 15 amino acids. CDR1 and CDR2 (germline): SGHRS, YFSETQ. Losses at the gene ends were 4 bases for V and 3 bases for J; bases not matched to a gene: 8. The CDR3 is CASSQGDRRDTEAFF. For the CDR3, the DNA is TGCGCCAGCAGCCAAGGGGACAGGCGGGACACTGAAGCTTTCTTT.

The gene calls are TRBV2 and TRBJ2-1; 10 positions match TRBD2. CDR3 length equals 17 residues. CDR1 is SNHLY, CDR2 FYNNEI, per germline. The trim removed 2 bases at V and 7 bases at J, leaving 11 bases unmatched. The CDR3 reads CASSESILAGVGNEQFF. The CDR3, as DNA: TGTGCCAGCAGTGAATCGATCCTAGCGGGAGTCGGTAATGAGCAGTTCTTC.

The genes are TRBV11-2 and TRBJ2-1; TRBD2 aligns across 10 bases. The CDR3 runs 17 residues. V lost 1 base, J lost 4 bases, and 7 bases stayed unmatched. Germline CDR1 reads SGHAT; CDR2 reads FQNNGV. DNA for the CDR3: TGTGCCAGCAGCTTAGTTCGGCTAGCGGGGGTTTACAATGAGCAGTTCTTC. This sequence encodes CASSLVRLAGVYNEQFF.

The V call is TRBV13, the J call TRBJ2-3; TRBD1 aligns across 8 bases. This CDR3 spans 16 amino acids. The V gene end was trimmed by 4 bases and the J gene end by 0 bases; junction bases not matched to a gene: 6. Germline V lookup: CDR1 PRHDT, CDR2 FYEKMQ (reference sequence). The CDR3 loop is CASSWDGTGSTDTQYF. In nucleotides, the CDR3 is TGTGCCAGCAGCTGGGATGGGACAGGCAGCACAGATACGCAGTATTTT. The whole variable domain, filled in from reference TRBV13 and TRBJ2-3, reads AAGVIQSPRHLIKEKRETATLKCYPIPRHDTVYWYQQGPGQDPQFLISFYEKMQSDKGSIPDRFSAQQFSDYHSELNMSSLELGDSALYFCASSWDGTGSTDTQYFGPGTRLTVL.

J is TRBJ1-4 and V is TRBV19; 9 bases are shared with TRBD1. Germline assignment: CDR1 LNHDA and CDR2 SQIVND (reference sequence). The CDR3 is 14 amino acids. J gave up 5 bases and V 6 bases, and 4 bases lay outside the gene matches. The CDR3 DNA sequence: TGTGCCAGTAGAGTCGGGACAGGGAATGAAAAACTGTTTTTT. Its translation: CASRVGTGNEKLFF.

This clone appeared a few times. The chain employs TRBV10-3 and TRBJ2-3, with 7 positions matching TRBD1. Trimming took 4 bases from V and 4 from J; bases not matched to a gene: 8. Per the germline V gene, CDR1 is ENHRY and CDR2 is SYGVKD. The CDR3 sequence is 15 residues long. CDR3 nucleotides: TGTGCCATCAGTGTGGCGACAGGGACCGCAGATACGCAGTATTTT. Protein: CAISVATGTADTQYF.

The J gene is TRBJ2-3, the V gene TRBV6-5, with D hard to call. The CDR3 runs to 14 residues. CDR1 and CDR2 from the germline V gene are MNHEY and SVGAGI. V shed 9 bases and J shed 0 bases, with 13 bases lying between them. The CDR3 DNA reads TGTGCCAGTCGAGTGAGCGCTAGCACAGATACGCAGTATTTT. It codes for CASRVSASTDTQYF.

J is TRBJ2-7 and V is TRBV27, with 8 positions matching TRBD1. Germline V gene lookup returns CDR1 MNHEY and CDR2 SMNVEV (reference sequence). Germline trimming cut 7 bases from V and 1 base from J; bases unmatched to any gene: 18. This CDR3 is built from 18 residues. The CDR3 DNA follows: TGTGCCAGCAATGGCTTTTACTCCCCCGGACAGGGTTCCTACGAGCAGTACTTC. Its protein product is CASNGFYSPGQGSYEQYF.

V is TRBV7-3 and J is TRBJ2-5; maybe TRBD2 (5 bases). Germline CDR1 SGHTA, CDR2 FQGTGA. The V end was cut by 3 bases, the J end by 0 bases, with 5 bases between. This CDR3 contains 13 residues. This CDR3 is CASSLGDQETQYF. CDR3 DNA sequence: TGTGCCAGCAGCTTGGGAGACCAAGAGACCCAGTACTTC. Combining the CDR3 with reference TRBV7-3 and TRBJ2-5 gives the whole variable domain GAGVSQTPSNKVTEKGKYVELRCDPISGHTALYWYRQSLGQGPEFLIYFQGTGAADDSGLPNDRFFAVRPEGSVSTLKIQRTERGDSAVYLCASSLGDQETQYFGPGTRLLVL.

In DNA, the CDR3 is TGTGCCAGCAGCAAAAAAGGGAGCCCCGGGCGTACCGGGGAGCTGTTTTTT. It translates to CASSKKGSPGRTGELFF. The chain employs TRBV21-1 and TRBJ2-2; TRBD2 is the table's D call, not checked against the DNA. TRBV21-1 is tagged as a pseudogene. The length of the CDR3 is 17 residues.

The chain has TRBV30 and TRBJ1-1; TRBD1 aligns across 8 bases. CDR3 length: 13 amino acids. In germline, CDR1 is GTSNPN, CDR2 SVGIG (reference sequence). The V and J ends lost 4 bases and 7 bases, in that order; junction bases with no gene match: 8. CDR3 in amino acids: CAWNPTGQGEAFF. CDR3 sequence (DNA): TGTGCCTGGAACCCAACCGGACAGGGTGAAGCTTTCTTT.

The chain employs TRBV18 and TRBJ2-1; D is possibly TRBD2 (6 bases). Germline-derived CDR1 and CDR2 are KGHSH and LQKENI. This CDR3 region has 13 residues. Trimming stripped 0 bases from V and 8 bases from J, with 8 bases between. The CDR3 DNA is TGTGCCAGCTCACCACCGTGGAGGGATGAGCAGTTCTTC. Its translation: CASSPPWRDEQFF.

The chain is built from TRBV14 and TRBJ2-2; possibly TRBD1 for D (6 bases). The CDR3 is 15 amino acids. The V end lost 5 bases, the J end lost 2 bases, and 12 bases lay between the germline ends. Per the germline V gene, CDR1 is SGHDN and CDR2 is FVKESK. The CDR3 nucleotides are TGTGCCAGCAGCAGGACAGTGGAAAACACCGGGGAGCTGTTTTTT. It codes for CASSRTVENTGELFF.

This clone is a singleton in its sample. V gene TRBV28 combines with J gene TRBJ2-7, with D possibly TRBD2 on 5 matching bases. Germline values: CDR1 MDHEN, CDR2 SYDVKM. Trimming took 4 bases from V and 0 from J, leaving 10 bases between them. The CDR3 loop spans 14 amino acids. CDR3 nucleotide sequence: TGTGCCAGCAGTTGGGCTAGCAGCTCCTACGAGCAGTACTTC. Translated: CASSWASSSYEQYF. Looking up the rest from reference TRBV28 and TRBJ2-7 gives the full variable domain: DVKVTQSSRYLVKRTGEKVFLECVQDMDHENMFWYRQDPGLGLRLIYFSYDVKMKEKGDIPEGYSVSREKKERFSLILESASTNQTSMYLCASSWASSSYEQYFGPGTRLTVT.

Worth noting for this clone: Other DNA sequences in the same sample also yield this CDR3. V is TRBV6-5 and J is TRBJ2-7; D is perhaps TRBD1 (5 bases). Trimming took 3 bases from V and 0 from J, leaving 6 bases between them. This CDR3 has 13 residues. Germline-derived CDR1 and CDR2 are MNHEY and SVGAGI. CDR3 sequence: CASSYDSSYEQYF. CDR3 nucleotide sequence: TGTGCCAGCAGTTATGACAGCTCCTACGAGCAGTACTTC.

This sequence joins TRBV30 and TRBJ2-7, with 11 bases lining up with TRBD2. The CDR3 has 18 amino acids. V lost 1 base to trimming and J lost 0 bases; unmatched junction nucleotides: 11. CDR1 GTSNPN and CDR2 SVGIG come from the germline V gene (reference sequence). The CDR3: CAWSAAILAGVSSYEQYF. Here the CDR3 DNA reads TGTGCCTGGAGTGCAGCAATACTAGCGGGAGTGAGCTCCTACGAGCAGTACTTC. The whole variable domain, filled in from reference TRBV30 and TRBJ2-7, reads SQTIHQWPATLVQPVGSPLSLECTVEGTSNPNLYWYRQAAGRGLQLLFYSVGIGQISSEVPQNLSASRPQDRQFILSSKKLLLSDSGFYLCAWSAAILAGVSSYEQYFGPGTRLTVT.

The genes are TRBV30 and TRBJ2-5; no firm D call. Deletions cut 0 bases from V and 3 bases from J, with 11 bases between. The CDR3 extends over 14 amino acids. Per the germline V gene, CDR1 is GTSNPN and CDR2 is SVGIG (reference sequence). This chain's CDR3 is CAWSVGQSKETQYF. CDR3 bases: TGTGCCTGGAGTGTTGGCCAGTCCAAAGAGACCCAGTACTTC.

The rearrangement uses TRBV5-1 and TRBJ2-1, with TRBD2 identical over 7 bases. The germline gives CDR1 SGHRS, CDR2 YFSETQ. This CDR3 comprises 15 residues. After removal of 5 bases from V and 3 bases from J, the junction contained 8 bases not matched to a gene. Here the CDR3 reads CASRLRLADYNEQFF. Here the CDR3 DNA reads TGCGCCAGCAGGTTGAGGCTAGCGGACTACAATGAGCAGTTCTTC. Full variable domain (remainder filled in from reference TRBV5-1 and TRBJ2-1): KAGVTQTPRYLIKTRGQQVTLSCSPISGHRSVSWYQQTPGQGLQFLFEYFSETQRNKGNFPGRFSGRQFSNSRSEMNVSTLELGDSALYLCASRLRLADYNEQFFGPGTRLTVL.

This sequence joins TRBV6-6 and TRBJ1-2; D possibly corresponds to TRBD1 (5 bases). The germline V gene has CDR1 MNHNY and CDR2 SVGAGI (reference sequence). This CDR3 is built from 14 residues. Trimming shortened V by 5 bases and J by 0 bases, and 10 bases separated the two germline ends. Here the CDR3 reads CASSHGGSNYGYTF. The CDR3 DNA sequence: TGTGCCAGCAGTCACGGGGGGTCTAACTATGGCTACACCTTC.

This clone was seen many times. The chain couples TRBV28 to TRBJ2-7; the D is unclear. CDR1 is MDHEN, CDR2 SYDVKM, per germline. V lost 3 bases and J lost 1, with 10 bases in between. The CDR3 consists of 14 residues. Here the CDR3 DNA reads TGTGCCAGCAGTTTGACGGGTTTGTCCTACGAGCAGTACTTC. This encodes CASSLTGLSYEQYF.

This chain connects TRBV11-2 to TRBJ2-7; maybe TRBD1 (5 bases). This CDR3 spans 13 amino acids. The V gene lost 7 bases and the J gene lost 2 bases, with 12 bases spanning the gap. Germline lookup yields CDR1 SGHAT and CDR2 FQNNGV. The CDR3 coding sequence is TGTGCCAGCACCCAGACAGTGGCCTACGAGCAGTACTTC. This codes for CASTQTVAYEQYF.

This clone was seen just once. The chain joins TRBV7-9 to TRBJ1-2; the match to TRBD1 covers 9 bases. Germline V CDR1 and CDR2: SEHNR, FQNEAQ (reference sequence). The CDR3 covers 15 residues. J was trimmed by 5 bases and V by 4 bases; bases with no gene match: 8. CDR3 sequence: CASSSRDRVWYGYTF. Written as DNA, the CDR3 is TGTGCCAGCAGCTCCCGGGACAGGGTTTGGTATGGCTACACCTTC.